These 16 T cell receptor beta chains came from one sample sequenced in a study of T cell repertoires in cytomegalovirus infection. TCRdb itself ran the reads through MiXCR, one entry per CDR3 protein. Among around 490,000 distinct CDR3 sequences listed, approximately 25% were seen once. The sample was PBMCs. The origin of the receptors is a human donor in good health (CMV status not recorded). Some clones in this sample may be carry-over from other donors' samples.

The CDR3 sequence is CASSVGLAGNIQYF. The CDR3 DNA follows: TGTGCCAGCAGTGTGGGACTAGCGGGAAACATTCAGTACTTC. The gene calls are TRBV12-3 or TRBV12-4 and TRBJ2-4; TRBD2 matches 12 bases. The length of the CDR3 is 14 residues. V shed 5 bases and J 6 bases; nucleotides not matched to a gene: 2.

This sequence joins TRBV28 and TRBJ2-2; D possibly corresponds to TRBD2 (5 bases). V lost 3 bases and J lost 2, with 10 bases in between. This CDR3 region has 15 residues. CDR1 MDHEN and CDR2 SYDVKM come from the germline V gene. The CDR3 region is CASSFRGVNTGELFF. The CDR3 coding sequence is TGTGCCAGCAGTTTTCGGGGTGTCAACACCGGGGAGCTGTTTTTT. Based on the CDR3 plus reference TRBV28 and TRBJ2-2, the full variable domain is DVKVTQSSRYLVKRTGEKVFLECVQDMDHENMFWYRQDPGLGLRLIYFSYDVKMKEKGDIPEGYSVSREKKERFSLILESASTNQTSMYLCASSFRGVNTGELFFGEGSRLTVL.

This clonotype was seen more than once but under ten times. The V call is TRBV6-8, the J call TRBJ1-1; D is unresolved. The V end lost 2 bases, the J end lost 4 bases, and 11 bases lay between the germline ends. Germline values: CDR1 MNHGY, CDR2 SAAAGT. This CDR3 spans 14 amino acids. The CDR3 is CASSYAGRGTEAFF. In DNA form, the CDR3 reads TGTGCCAGCAGTTACGCGGGGAGAGGCACTGAAGCTTTCTTT.

The DNA of the CDR3 is TGTGCCAGCAGTGCCCCGGGTGAGCAGTTCTTC. It codes for CASSAPGEQFF. The J gene is TRBJ2-1, the V gene TRBV6-1; D gene ambiguous. Trimming left V 4 bases short and J 9 bases short, with 7 bases between. Germline CDR1 reads MNHNS; CDR2 reads SASEGT. The CDR3 is 11 amino acids.

This chain connects TRBV2 to TRBJ2-2; D call uncertain. Germline V CDR1 and CDR2: SNHLY, FYNNEI. V gave up 2 bases and J gave up 5 bases, with 12 bases separating them. The CDR3 has 15 amino acids. CDR3: CASSELGYSTGELFF. The CDR3 DNA is TGTGCCAGCAGTGAATTGGGGTATAGTACCGGGGAGCTGTTTTTT.

This clonotype has more than one count but fewer than ten. The rearrangement links TRBV7-8 to TRBJ1-5; TRBD1 agrees at 9 bases. CDR3 length: 17 amino acids. Germline V CDR1 and CDR2: SGHVS, FQNEAQ. Trimming took 5 bases from V and 0 from J; bases not matched to a gene: 8. The CDR3 DNA reads TGTGCCAGCAGCCGATACGGGACAGGGTATAGCAATCAGCCCCAGCATTTT. Residues: CASSRYGTGYSNQPQHF.

The rearrangement links TRBV6-2 or TRBV6-3 to TRBJ2-7; the match to TRBD2 covers 10 bases. The CDR3 runs 16 residues. V trimming: 4 bases; J trimming: 6 bases; junction bases outside the gene matches: 12. From germline, CDR1 is MNHEY and CDR2 SVGEGT. CDR3 loop: CASSSSAGGPRIEQYF. Here the CDR3 DNA reads TGTGCCAGCAGTTCATCAGCGGGAGGGCCTCGGATCGAGCAGTACTTC.

This clonotype was detected only a few times. The chain has TRBV7-2 and TRBJ1-4, with TRBD1 matching 7 bases. The CDR3 covers 13 residues. Looked up from germline, CDR1 is SGHTA and CDR2 is FQGNSA. With 4 bases clipped from V and 7 bases from J, the junction kept 3 bases outside the gene matches. CDR3 bases: TGTGCCAGCAGCTGGGCAGGGGGTGAAAAACTGTTTTTT. Translation gives CASSWAGGEKLFF.

This clonotype appeared many times. J is TRBJ2-7 and V is TRBV7-2; 7 bases line up with TRBD2. Germline loops: CDR1 SGHTA, CDR2 FQGNSA. CDR3 length: 14 amino acids. With 5 bases clipped from V and 0 bases from J, the junction kept 4 bases outside the gene matches. In DNA, the CDR3 is TGTGCCAGCAGCCCATTAGCGGGCTCCTACGAGCAGTACTTC. Its protein is CASSPLAGSYEQYF.

The chain joins TRBV5-1 to TRBJ1-1; no firm D call. Germline CDR1 SGHRS, CDR2 YFSETQ. This CDR3 contains 13 residues. The V and J ends lost 4 bases and 2 bases respectively, with 9 bases between them. The CDR3 loop reads CASSNYRNTEAFF. The DNA for the CDR3 is TGCGCCAGCAGCAACTACAGAAACACTGAAGCTTTCTTT. The full variable domain, completed using reference TRBV5-1 and TRBJ1-1, is KAGVTQTPRYLIKTRGQQVTLSCSPISGHRSVSWYQQTPGQGLQFLFEYFSETQRNKGNFPGRFSGRQFSNSRSEMNVSTLELGDSALYLCASSNYRNTEAFFGQGTRLTVV.

As DNA, the CDR3 is TGTGCCGTACAGGGTTCTAGCACAGATACGCAGTATTTT. Translation gives CAVQGSSTDTQYF. J is TRBJ2-3 and V is TRBV10-3; the D gene is possibly TRBD1 (6 bases). Germline V gene lookup returns CDR1 ENHRY and CDR2 SYGVKD. The CDR3 has 13 residues. Trimming removed 11 bases at V and 0 bases at J, with 12 bases between.

This clonotype appeared once. CDR3 region: CSAVGTGSLDEQFF. The CDR3 nucleotides read TGCAGTGCGGTCGGGACTGGCTCCTTAGATGAGCAGTTCTTC. The chain couples TRBV20-1 to TRBJ2-1, with D perhaps TRBD2 (6 bases). The CDR3 extends over 14 amino acids. Trimming pared 6 bases from V and 8 bases from J, leaving 20 bases between. The germline V gene has CDR1 DFQATT and CDR2 SNEGSKA (reference sequence).

This clonotype came up many times. The chain joins TRBV11-3 to TRBJ1-1, with 9 nucleotides matching TRBD1. The junction had 2 bases not matched to a gene; V was cut back by 4 bases and J by 5 bases. The germline gives CDR1 SGHNT, CDR2 YENEEA. This CDR3 is built from 13 residues. In nucleotides, the CDR3 is TGTGCCAGCAGCTCACAGGGGGCGACTGAAGCTTTCTTT. Translated: CASSSQGATEAFF.

This clonotype was seen at least ten times. This chain links TRBV7-2 with TRBJ1-1; unclear D gene. This CDR3 has 14 amino acids. With 1 base removed from V and 0 bases from J, the gap between germline ends came to 6 bases. CDR1 is SGHTA, CDR2 FQGNSA, per germline. CDR3 coding DNA: TGTGCCAGCAGCTTAGGGACGGTGAACACTGAAGCTTTCTTT. Protein product: CASSLGTVNTEAFF. Variable domain in full (rest from reference TRBV7-2 and TRBJ1-1): GAGVSQSPSNKVTEKGKDVELRCDPISGHTALYWYRQSLGQGLEFLIYFQGNSAPDKSGLPSDRFSAERTGGSVSTLTIQRTQQEDSAVYLCASSLGTVNTEAFFGQGTRLTVV.

This clonotype showed up many times. The chain combines TRBV7-2 with TRBJ1-2, with 8 bases identical to TRBD1. From germline, CDR1 is SGHTA and CDR2 FQGNSA. The CDR3 is 13 residues long. Trimming cost V 5 bases and J 4 bases; bases outside gene matches: 3. The CDR3 is CASSTGGGYGYTF. The CDR3 nucleotides are TGTGCCAGCAGCACAGGGGGTGGCTATGGCTACACCTTC. Supplemented by reference TRBV7-2 and TRBJ1-2, the full variable domain reads GAGVSQSPSNKVTEKGKDVELRCDPISGHTALYWYRQSLGQGLEFLIYFQGNSAPDKSGLPSDRFSAERTGGSVSTLTIQRTQQEDSAVYLCASSTGGGYGYTFGSGTRLTVV.

This clonotype was counted ten times or more. CDR3 coding DNA: TGTGCCAGCAGCGCATCATTCTATCCCAGGGGAGAGACCCAGTACTTC. It yields the protein CASSASFYPRGETQYF. The rearrangement links TRBV7-6 to TRBJ2-5; maybe TRBD1 (6 bases). V shed 5 bases and J shed 4 bases, with 20 bases lying between them. The germline CDR1 and CDR2 sequences are SGHVS and FNYEAQ. The CDR3 covers 16 residues.